The 24 T cell receptor beta chains below were found in one sample sequenced in a study of T cells after yellow fever vaccination. From the 5' RACE reads, TCRdb called clonotypes with MiXCR, one entry per CDR3 protein. The table has 350,000 to 450,000 distinct CDR3 sequences, 15% to 20% seen once; the top ten hold about a sixth. The material was PBMCs, obtained before the yellow fever booster vaccination. These receptors originate from a man aged 18 to 30 who received the YFV17D yellow fever vaccine.

The chain has TRBV6-1 and TRBJ2-3; TRBD2 is a possible D gene (5 bases). This CDR3 is 14 amino acids long. Germline loops: CDR1 MNHNS, CDR2 SASEGT. Trimming removed 3 bases from V and 2 bases from J, with 9 bases in between. CDR3 sequence reads: CASSDDYSTDTQYF. CDR3 nucleotides: TGTGCCAGCAGTGATGACTATTCCACAGATACGCAGTATTTT.

CDR3 residues: CASSYGDRGSGELFF. The CDR3 region has the DNA TGTGCCAGCAGCTATGGGGACAGAGGGAGCGGGGAGCTGTTTTTT. The chain has TRBV3-1 and TRBJ2-2; 7 bases agree with TRBD1. V was clipped by 5 bases and J by 7 bases; unmatched bases: 10. CDR1 is LGHDT, CDR2 YNNKEL, per germline (reference sequence). This CDR3 has 15 residues. Full variable domain (missing parts from reference TRBV3-1 and TRBJ2-2): DTAVSQTPKYLVTQMGNDKSIKCEQNLGHDTMYWYKQDSKKFLKIMFSYNNKELIINETVPNRFSPKSPDKAHLNLHINSLELGDSAVYFCASSYGDRGSGELFFGEGSRLTVL.

As DNA, the CDR3 is TGTGCCAGCAGCTCGGAGATTAGGGGGCCCCAGCATTTT. Amino acids: CASSSEIRGPQHF. The rearrangement links TRBV11-2 to TRBJ1-5, with D possibly matching TRBD1 (5 bases). With 4 bases removed from V and 9 bases from J, the gap between germline ends came to 13 bases. The CDR3 has 13 amino acids. Germline V CDR1 and CDR2: SGHAT, FQNNGV.

This clonotype was counted between two and nine times. The rearrangement joins TRBV10-3 to TRBJ2-1, with D perhaps assigned TRBD1 or TRBD2 (6 bases each). This CDR3 spans 14 amino acids. Germline V gene lookup returns CDR1 ENHRY and CDR2 SYGVKD. Trimming took 6 bases from V and 6 from J, leaving 15 bases between them. Here the CDR3 reads CAIRGGREGNEQFF. CDR3 coding DNA: TGTGCCATCAGGGGGGGCAGGGAAGGCAATGAGCAGTTCTTC.

V gene TRBV6-5 combines with J gene TRBJ2-5; no reliable D call. CDR1 MNHEY and CDR2 SVGAGI come from the germline V gene. This CDR3 contains 14 residues. V dropped 5 bases and J dropped 0 bases, with 10 bases sitting between them. CDR3 sequence reads: CASSPTTYQETQYF. CDR3 bases: TGTGCCAGCAGTCCCACAACGTACCAAGAGACCCAGTACTTC.

This clonotype has only a few counts. The V call is TRBV20-1, the J call TRBJ2-5; 13 bases line up with TRBD2. J gave up 9 bases and V 5 bases, and 9 bases lay outside the gene matches. Germline CDR1 and CDR2: DFQATT and SNEGSKA (reference sequence). The CDR3 has 14 residues. The CDR3 sequence: CSAPKLAGGLPQYF. CDR3 sequence (DNA): TGCAGTGCTCCGAAACTAGCGGGGGGGCTGCCCCAGTACTTC.

This clonotype was observed a handful of times. The chain is built from TRBV4-1 and TRBJ2-1, with 8 bases identical to TRBD1. V lost 4 bases and J lost 5; bases outside the gene matches: 10. Germline V gene sequence: CDR1 MGHRA, CDR2 YSYEKL. CDR3 length equals 16 residues. CDR3 bases: TGCGCCAGCAGCCTCCACCGGGACAGGCGTGACAATGAGCAGTTCTTC. This gives the protein CASSLHRDRRDNEQFF.

This clonotype was seen ten or more times. This sequence joins TRBV5-1 and TRBJ2-3; D uncertain. Germline V gene lookup returns CDR1 SGHRS and CDR2 YFSETQ. Trimming took off 0 bases at V and 8 bases at J, with 16 bases between the two ends. The CDR3 covers 15 residues. For the CDR3, the DNA is TGCGCCAGCAGCTTGGCCGAGAACCCATCGAGTACGCAGTATTTT. Amino acids: CASSLAENPSSTQYF.

In its sample, this clonotype was seen a few times. The CDR3 protein is CASRDRGPSTDTQYF. In DNA form, the CDR3 reads TGTGCCAGCCGGGACAGGGGTCCTAGCACAGATACGCAGTATTTT. V gene TRBV19 combines with J gene TRBJ2-3; 10 positions agree with TRBD1. This CDR3 comprises 15 residues. Unmatched junction bases numbered 6, after V lost 9 bases and J lost 0 bases. CDR1 LNHDA and CDR2 SQIVND come from the germline V gene (reference sequence).

The V gene is TRBV6-6, the J gene TRBJ1-2; the D gene is possibly TRBD1 (6 bases). Trimming removed 10 bases from V and 8 bases from J, with 14 bases in between. The CDR3 has 11 amino acids. The germline V gene encodes CDR1 MNHNY and CDR2 SVGAGI (reference sequence). In DNA, the CDR3 is TGTGCCATCTTCCGGGGGGCCGGCTACACCTTC. Protein: CAIFRGAGYTF.

This clonotype turned up a few times. The chain couples TRBV18 to TRBJ1-1, with 9 nucleotides matching TRBD1. The V gene end was trimmed by 4 bases and the J gene end by 7 bases; junction bases not matched to a gene: 13. The CDR3 extends over 16 amino acids. Germline V lookup: CDR1 KGHSH, CDR2 LQKENI. The CDR3 DNA reads as TGTGCCAGCTCACGGGATGCAGGGACAGGGCCCTATGAAGCTTTCTTT. This translates into CASSRDAGTGPYEAFF. The variable domain in full, completed from reference TRBV18 and TRBJ1-1, reads NAGVMQNPRHLVRRRGQEARLRCSPMKGHSHVYWYRQLPEEGLKFMVYLQKENIIDESGMPKERFSAEFPKEGPSILRIQQVVRGDSAAYFCASSRDAGTGPYEAFFGQGTRLTVV.

This chain connects TRBV7-9 to TRBJ2-5, with D unclear. The V and J ends lost 5 bases and 6 bases respectively, with 7 bases between them. CDR3 length equals 11 residues. Germline lookup yields CDR1 SEHNR and CDR2 FQNEAQ (reference sequence). The CDR3 coding sequence is TGTGCCAGCAGCCCCCAGCAGACCCAGTACTTC. Encoded protein: CASSPQQTQYF.

At least ten counts were recorded for this clonotype. This chain connects TRBV29-1 to TRBJ1-2; D is ambiguous. Germline V gives CDR1 SQVTM, CDR2 ANQGSEA. CDR3 size: 12 residues. V was cut by 3 bases and J by 4 bases, with 9 bases left in between. CDR3 protein: CSVEGRPYGYTF. The CDR3 region has the DNA TGCAGCGTTGAGGGGAGGCCCTATGGCTACACCTTC.

The gene calls are TRBV10-3 and TRBJ1-1; D is possibly TRBD1 (5 bases). This CDR3 is 14 amino acids long. Trimming pared 3 bases from V and 5 bases from J, leaving 13 bases between. The V gene's germline CDR1 is ENHRY and CDR2 SYGVKD. CDR3 coding DNA: TGTGCCATCAGTGAACAAGGGACCCTTACTGAAGCTTTCTTT. As protein: CAISEQGTLTEAFF.

In its sample, this clonotype was seen a few times. This chain connects TRBV7-9 to TRBJ1-2; a weak D match, TRBD1 (6 bases). Germline loops: CDR1 SEHNR, CDR2 FQNEAQ (reference sequence). The V and J ends lost 5 bases and 2 bases respectively, with 21 bases between them. The CDR3 loop spans 17 amino acids. This CDR3 is CASSEPDGGQGNYGYTF. CDR3 DNA: TGTGCCAGCAGCGAACCGGACGGGGGACAAGGCAACTATGGCTACACCTTC.

This chain connects TRBV5-4 to TRBJ2-1; 7 bases match TRBD1. Germline V gene data show CDR1 as SGHNT and CDR2 as YYREEE (reference sequence). J gave up 3 bases and V 3 bases, and 6 bases lay outside the gene matches. This CDR3 comprises 15 residues. CDR3 sequence: CASSWRTGRYNEQFF. The CDR3 coding sequence is TGTGCCAGCAGCTGGAGGACAGGACGCTACAATGAGCAGTTCTTC.

This clonotype was counted only a few times. V is TRBV7-9 and J is TRBJ1-2; no definite D call. The germline CDR1 and CDR2 sequences are SEHNR and FQNEAQ (reference sequence). With 4 bases removed from V and 5 bases from J, the gap between germline ends came to 11 bases. CDR3 length equals 13 residues. CDR3 loop: CASSYEQLYGYTF. Here the CDR3 DNA reads TGTGCCAGCAGCTACGAGCAGCTTTATGGCTACACCTTC.

This clonotype was seen only a few times. In nucleotides, the CDR3 is TGTGCCACCAGTACCGGGACAGGGGCCAATGAGCAGTTCTTC. Protein: CATSTGTGANEQFF. The chain recombines TRBV24-1 with TRBJ2-1, with TRBD1 matching over 10 bases. V lost 6 bases, J lost 6 bases, and 4 bases stayed unmatched. This CDR3 spans 14 amino acids. CDR1 is KGHDR, CDR2 SFDVKD, per germline.

The sample holds a few counts of this clonotype. This rearrangement joins TRBV20-1 to TRBJ2-1; 14 bases agree with TRBD2. The V and J ends lost 6 bases and 0 bases, in that order; junction bases with no gene match: 7. This CDR3 is 17 amino acids long. Germline lookup yields CDR1 DFQATT and CDR2 SNEGSKA (reference sequence). The CDR3 DNA follows: TGCAGTGCCTGGACTAGCGGGGGGCCGAGCTCCTACAATGAGCAGTTCTTC. Translated, it gives CSAWTSGGPSSYNEQFF.

This clonotype was counted a few times. The chain links TRBV20-1 to TRBJ1-5; 7 bases map to TRBD1. Germline assignment: CDR1 DFQATT and CDR2 SNEGSKA (reference sequence). The CDR3 is made up of 13 amino acids. The trim removed 4 bases at V and 6 bases at J, leaving 6 bases unmatched. The CDR3 loop reads CSANRGQAQPQHF. DNA for the CDR3: TGCAGTGCTAACAGGGGCCAGGCTCAGCCCCAGCATTTT.

V gene TRBV10-3 combines with J gene TRBJ1-2; no definite D call. The germline CDR1 and CDR2 sequences are ENHRY and SYGVKD. The CDR3 has 12 residues. V gave up 6 bases and J gave up 5 bases, with 10 bases separating them. The CDR3 region is CAIRGDGYGYTF. In DNA form, the CDR3 reads TGTGCCATCAGGGGAGATGGGTATGGCTACACCTTC.

The J gene is TRBJ1-6, the V gene TRBV7-2, with D uncertain. V was pared by 1 base and J by 8 bases, with 18 bases between. In germline, CDR1 is SGHTA, CDR2 FQGNSA. This CDR3 has 17 residues. Here the CDR3 DNA reads TGTGCCAGCAGCTTAGAGGCAGGCATGGGATTTTATTCACCCCTCCACTTT. Its translation: CASSLEAGMGFYSPLHF.

The rearrangement uses TRBV24-1 and TRBJ2-7, with D possibly matching TRBD2 (6 bases). V dropped 3 bases and J dropped 5 bases, with 7 bases sitting between them. Per germline, CDR1 KGHDR and CDR2 SFDVKD. The CDR3 runs to 12 residues. For the CDR3, the DNA is TGTGCCACCAGTGATAGCGGGCACGAGCAGTACTTC. Its translation is CATSDSGHEQYF.

The genes are TRBV25-1 and TRBJ1-2, with D uncertain. The length of the CDR3 is 14 residues. The V gene's germline CDR1 is MGHDK and CDR2 SYGVNS. V was shortened by 8 bases and J by 4 bases, with 17 bases between the two germline ends. CDR3 nucleotide sequence: TGTGCCAGCGAAGATGAGGTCGGGCCCTATGGCTACACCTTC. This gives the protein CASEDEVGPYGYTF.